The clone carrying this T cell receptor (beta chain) was seen a handful of times. The sample comes from a study of blood T cell repertoires in COVID-19. Background on the study: Samples taken during acute and convalescent COVID-19 were collected in the United States, Italy and Spain. In each case, the material was cDNA or gDNA derived from T cells, B-cell-depleted T cells, or PBMCs.

This CDR3 is 13 amino acids long. CDR1 is GTSNPN, CDR2 SVGIG, per germline (reference sequence). The ends were cut back, 6 bases at V and 7 bases at J, with 15 bases in the middle. In the source study's methods: Amplification of reference gene primers provided the estimated nucleated cell counts. Sequenced by immunoSEQ multiplex PCR; TCRdb stores in-frame clones only, minus some. That table supplies the V and J calls and clone size; D and trimming were determined from the DNA. The sample shows 150,000 to 190,000 clones, around 74% of them seen only once. V is TRBV30 and J is TRBJ1-4; D is ambiguous. Sequencing used peripheral blood. The receptor comes from an elderly woman with acute or convalescent COVID-19. The CDR3 nucleotides are TGTGCCTGCAAGGGAGCGGAAGGTGAAAAACTGTTTTTT. The encoded protein is CACKGAEGEKLFF.